These T cell receptor beta chains were read from a single sample in a study of PD-1 blockade in classical Hodgkin lymphoma. The assay was immunoSEQ multiplex PCR, and TCRdb's table has in-frame clones only and misses some. This table holds 31,000 or so clones, 85% found once. The sample consisted of CD4+ T cells from blood, taken at baseline. Every receptor here comes from a human donor with classical Hodgkin lymphoma. Both conserved end residues are part of each CDR3. A D gene is named only where the DNA matches it firmly. Clone size appears in some rows only: once, few, many, or a class for an expanded clone.

V	length	J	size	D	DNA	CDR3
TRBV5-1	20	TRBJ2-7	.	TRBD2	TGCGCCAGCAGCGGCCGACAGGGTCGGCCTAGCGGGAGGAGTTCCTACGAGCAGTACTTC	CASSGRQGRPSGRSSYEQYF
TRBV7-9	16	TRBJ2-3	.	.	TGTGCCAGCAGCTACCCCGGGCAGGGGTACACAGATACGCAGTATTTT	CASSYPGQGYTDTQYF
TRBV4-3	13	TRBJ1-2	few	.	TGCGCCAGCAGCCACGACAGGAACTATGGCTACACCTTC	CASSHDRNYGYTF
TRBV6-5	14	TRBJ1-4	once	.	TGTGCCAGCAGTCCACAAGGACGTTCTGAAAAACTGTTTTTT	CASSPQGRSEKLFF
TRBV2	15	TRBJ1-5	.	.	TGTGCCAGCAGTGAGGAGGGGATTAGCAATCAGCCCCAGCATTTT	CASSEEGISNQPQHF
TRBV6-5	13	TRBJ2-7	once	.	TGTGCCAGCAGTAAGGCAGGGCGTTCAGAGCAGTACTTC	CASSKAGRSEQYF
TRBV6-1	14	TRBJ1-2	.	.	TGTGCCACCCGGGACCCTCGTGGGGACTATGGCTACACCTTC	CATRDPRGDYGYTF
TRBV30	14	TRBJ2-6	.	.	TGTGCCTGGAGTGTAGGGGCTGGGGCCAACGTCCTGACTTTC	CAWSVGAGANVLTF
TRBV12-5	14	TRBJ2-5	.	.	TGTGCTAGTGGTCTCCGGACGGCCCAAGAGACCCAGTACTTC	CASGLRTAQETQYF
TRBV19	13	TRBJ1-5	few	.	TGTGCCAGTAGTATCGGGACGCGGCAGCCCCAGCATTTT	CASSIGTRQPQHF
TRBV6-5	16	TRBJ2-1	.	TRBD2	TGTGCCAGCAGTTACTCGGTCGGGGGGGGGTACAATGAGCAGTTCTTC	CASSYSVGGGYNEQFF
TRBV10-1	11	TRBJ2-7	.	.	TGCGCCAGCAGTGACTCCTACGAGCAGTACTTC	CASSDSYEQYF
TRBV4-1	15	TRBJ2-2	.	TRBD1	TGCGCCAGCAGCCAAGCCAGGGGGTTGACGGGGGAGCTGTTTTTT	CASSQARGLTGELFF
TRBV7-6	14	TRBJ2-1	.	TRBD2	TGTGCCAGCAGCTCGGGACTAGCGGGAGGTGAGCAGTTCTTC	CASSSGLAGGEQFF
TRBV4-2	16	TRBJ2-1	.	.	TGTGCCAGCAGCCAAGTCGGGACGAGGGCTAACAATGAGCAGTTCTTC	CASSQVGTRANNEQFF
TRBV5-1	14	TRBJ2-3	.	.	TGCGCCAGCAGCTTGGGAGGGACTTCAGATACGCAGTATTTT	CASSLGGTSDTQYF
TRBV7-9	17	TRBJ2-2	.	TRBD1	TGTGCCAGCAGCTTAGTCTCTGGGACAGAGAACACCGGGGAGCTGTTTTTT	CASSLVSGTENTGELFF
TRBV4-1	15	TRBJ2-7	.	.	TGCGCCAGCAGCCAAGAGGGGCTTGAAGTCTACGAGCAGTACTTC	CASSQEGLEVYEQYF
TRBV5-1	14	TRBJ1-6	.	.	TGCGCCAGCAGCTCGGGACAAAATAATTCACCCCTCCACTTT	CASSSGQNNSPLHF
TRBV10-2	13	TRBJ1-5	.	.	TGCGCCAGCGGTTCAGGGTTCAGGCAGCCCCAGCATTTT	CASGSGFRQPQHF
TRBV5-8	12	TRBJ2-2	few	.	TGTGCCAGCAGCCTGAGCCCCGGGGAGCTGTTTTTT	CASSLSPGELFF
TRBV28	18	TRBJ1-1	.	TRBD1	TGTGCCAGCAGTTTAGTGGGGACAGGGGCCAGCCTGGGCACTGAAGCTTTCTTT	CASSLVGTGASLGTEAFF
TRBV11-2	16	TRBJ2-7	.	TRBD1	TGTGCCAGCAGTTTAACCGGGACAGGGTCTATCTACGAGCAGTACTTC	CASSLTGTGSIYEQYF
TRBV7-9	18	TRBJ2-7	.	TRBD2	TGTGCCAGCAGCTCGCCGGGACTAGCGGGAGAGTCGATCTACGAGCAGTACTTC	CASSSPGLAGESIYEQYF
TRBV5-5	15	TRBJ1-3	.	TRBD1	TGTGCCAGCAGCTGGGGGACAGGGAACGGAAACACCATATATTTT	CASSWGTGNGNTIYF
TRBV5-1	14	TRBJ2-7	few	.	TGCGCCAGCAGCTTGTCCGGGACCACAGGGGAGCAGTACTTC	CASSLSGTTGEQYF
TRBV6-5	12	TRBJ1-5	few	.	TGTGCCAGCAGCACGGCCGGAGGGCACCAGCATTTT	CASSTAGGHQHF
TRBV7-6	16	TRBJ2-7	.	TRBD2	TGTGCCAGCAGCTCCCTAGCGGGGGCGACGTCTTACGAGCAGTACTTC	CASSSLAGATSYEQYF
TRBV15	15	TRBJ1-4	.	.	TGTGCCACCAGCAGAGATCCGACCGCCGGTGAAAAACTGTTTTTT	CATSRDPTAGEKLFF
TRBV5-5	18	TRBJ2-5	.	.	TGTGCCAGCAGCTTGGACCTTTGGTCGACAGTTCTTCAAGAGACCCAGTACTTC	CASSLDLWSTVLQETQYF
TRBV6-1	14	TRBJ2-2	.	.	TGTGCCAGCAGTGCGATAGCGCAGGGCGGGGAGCTGTTTTTT	CASSAIAQGGELFF
TRBV7-2	15	TRBJ2-7	few	.	TGTGCCAGCAGCTTAGCCCCATTCGCGGTGGTCGGGCAGTACTTC	CASSLAPFAVVGQYF
TRBV4-2	13	TRBJ1-3	few	.	TGTGCCAGCAGCCAAGATCAGGGAAACACCATATATTTT	CASSQDQGNTIYF
TRBV5-4	13	TRBJ1-2	few	.	TGTGCCAGCAGTTCAGCTCGCTCGGGGGGCTACACCTTC	CASSSARSGGYTF
TRBV6-5	15	TRBJ2-7	.	.	TGTGCCAGCAGTTACGGGGGTGTAGGTGCCTACGAGCAGTACTTC	CASSYGGVGAYEQYF
TRBV14	13	TRBJ2-1	once	TRBD2	TGTGCCAGCGGCTTAGCGGGAGGGGTAGTGCAGTTCTTC	CASGLAGGVVQFF
TRBV28	13	TRBJ1-2	.	.	TGTGCCAGCAGCAACCTCGGGAGCGGTGGCTACACCTTC	CASSNLGSGGYTF
TRBV7-9	13	TRBJ1-3	.	.	TGTGCCAGCAGCTTAGTGGCTGGAAACACCATATATTTT	CASSLVAGNTIYF
TRBV19	19	TRBJ1-1	.	TRBD1	TGTGCCAGTAGTAGAACAACCCTAAAAACCGGGACAGGGGTCCCTTCGGGTTTCTTT	CASSRTTLKTGTGVPSGFF
TRBV6-4	14	TRBJ2-2	once	.	TGTGCCAGCAGTGACTCGTGGAACACCGGGGAGCTGTTTTTT	CASSDSWNTGELFF
TRBV7-2	15	TRBJ1-2	.	TRBD1	TGTGCCAGCAGCTTAGTGGGGACAGGGCATAATGGCTACACCTTC	CASSLVGTGHNGYTF
TRBV30	12	TRBJ2-7	.	.	TGTGCCTGGAACCGTTTCTCCTACGAGCAGTACTTC	CAWNRFSYEQYF
TRBV6-1	15	TRBJ2-1	once	TRBD2	TGTGCCAGCACCCCCTCGGGCGGGAGGCGTAATGAGCAGTTCTTC	CASTPSGGRRNEQFF
TRBV7-9	18	TRBJ2-6	.	TRBD1	TGTGCCAGCAGCTTTCTTGGACAGGGGGCGCAAGGGGCCAACGTCCTGACTTTC	CASSFLGQGAQGANVLTF
TRBV10-2	13	TRBJ1-2	.	.	TGCGCCAGCAGTGAGTTCCGCAGCTATGGCTACACCTTC	CASSEFRSYGYTF
TRBV2	16	TRBJ2-7	.	TRBD2	TGTGCCAGCAGTGACGGGAGGAGGAAGAGCTCCTACGAGCAGTACTTC	CASSDGRRKSSYEQYF
TRBV6-1	14	TRBJ1-2	.	TRBD1	TGTGCCAGCAGTGAGCAGACAGGGACCTATGGCTACACCTTC	CASSEQTGTYGYTF
TRBV5-5	16	TRBJ2-3	.	.	TGTGCCAGCAGCTCCGGGTCCCCCCTTGGGAGGAATACGCAGTATTTT	CASSSGSPLGRNTQYF
TRBV7-8	15	TRBJ1-2	few	.	TGTGCCAGCAGCCCAACGCGGGGGGAGCGGTATGGCTACACCTTC	CASSPTRGERYGYTF
TRBV7-2	11	TRBJ1-5	few	.	TGTGCCAGCAGCTCAGGGGTGGCCCAGCATTTT	CASSSGVAQHF
TRBV15	19	TRBJ2-7	.	.	TGTGCCACCAGCAGAGATTTCAGGCGCGGGCGACAGAGAGCCTACGAGCAGTACTTC	CATSRDFRRGRQRAYEQYF
TRBV25-1	16	TRBJ1-1	once	TRBD1	TGTGCCAGCAGTGAATTGACAGGGATTATGAACACTGAAGCTTTCTTT	CASSELTGIMNTEAFF
TRBV28	14	TRBJ2-7	.	.	TGTGCCAGCAGTGTGGCGCGAGACTCCTACGAGCAGTACTTC	CASSVARDSYEQYF
TRBV6-4	15	TRBJ2-1	.	TRBD2	TGTGCCAGCAAACGGACTAGCGGGATCGACAATGAGCAGTTCTTC	CASKRTSGIDNEQFF